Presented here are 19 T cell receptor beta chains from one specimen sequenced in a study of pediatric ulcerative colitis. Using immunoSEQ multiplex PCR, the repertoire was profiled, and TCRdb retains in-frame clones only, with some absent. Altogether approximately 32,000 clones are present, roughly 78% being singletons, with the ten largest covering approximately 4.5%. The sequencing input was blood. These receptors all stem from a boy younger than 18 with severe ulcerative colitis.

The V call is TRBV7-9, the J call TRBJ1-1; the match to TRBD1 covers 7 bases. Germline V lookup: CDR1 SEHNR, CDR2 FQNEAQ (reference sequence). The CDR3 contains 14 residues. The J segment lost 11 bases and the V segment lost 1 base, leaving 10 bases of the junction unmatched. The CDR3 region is CASSLVGRGSYAFF. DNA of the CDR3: TGTGCCAGCAGCTTAGTGGGCAGGGGGAGTTATGCTTTCTTT.

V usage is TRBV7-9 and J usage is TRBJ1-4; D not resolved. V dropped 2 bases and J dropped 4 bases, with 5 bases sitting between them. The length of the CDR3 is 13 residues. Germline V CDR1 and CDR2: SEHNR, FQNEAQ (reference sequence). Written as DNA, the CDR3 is TGTGCCAGCAGCTTACTTAGTAATGAAAAACTGTTTTTT. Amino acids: CASSLLSNEKLFF.

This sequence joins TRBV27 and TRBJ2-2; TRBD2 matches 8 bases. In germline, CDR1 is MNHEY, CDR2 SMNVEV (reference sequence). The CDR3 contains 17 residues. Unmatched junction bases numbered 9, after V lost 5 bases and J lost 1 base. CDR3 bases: TGTGCCAGCAGTCTCCTCCTGGCGGGGGGGAACACCGGGGAGCTGTTTTTT. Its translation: CASSLLLAGGNTGELFF.

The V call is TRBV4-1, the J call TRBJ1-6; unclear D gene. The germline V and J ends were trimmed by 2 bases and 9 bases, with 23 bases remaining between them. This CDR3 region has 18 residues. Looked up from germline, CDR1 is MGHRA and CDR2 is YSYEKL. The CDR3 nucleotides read TGCGCCAGCAGCCAATGGGGATCGGCCACCCAAATCCCTTCACCCCTCCACTTT. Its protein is CASSQWGSATQIPSPLHF.

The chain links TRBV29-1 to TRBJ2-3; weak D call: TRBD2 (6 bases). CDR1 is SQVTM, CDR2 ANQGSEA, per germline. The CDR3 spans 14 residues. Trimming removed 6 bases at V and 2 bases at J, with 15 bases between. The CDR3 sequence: CSVGGTSHTDTQYF. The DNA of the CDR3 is TGCAGCGTGGGGGGAACCTCTCACACAGATACGCAGTATTTT.

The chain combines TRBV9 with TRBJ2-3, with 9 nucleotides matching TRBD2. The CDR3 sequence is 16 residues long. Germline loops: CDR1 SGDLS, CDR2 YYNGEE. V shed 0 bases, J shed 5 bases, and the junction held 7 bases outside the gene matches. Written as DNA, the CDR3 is TGTGCCAGCAGCGTAGGCTCTAGCGGGGCCGGAGATACGCAGTATTTT. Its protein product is CASSVGSSGAGDTQYF.

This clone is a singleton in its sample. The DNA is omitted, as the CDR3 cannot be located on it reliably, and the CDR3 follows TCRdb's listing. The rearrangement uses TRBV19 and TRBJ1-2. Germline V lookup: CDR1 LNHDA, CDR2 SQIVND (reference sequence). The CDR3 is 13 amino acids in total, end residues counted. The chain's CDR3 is CASTSGAPNGYTF.

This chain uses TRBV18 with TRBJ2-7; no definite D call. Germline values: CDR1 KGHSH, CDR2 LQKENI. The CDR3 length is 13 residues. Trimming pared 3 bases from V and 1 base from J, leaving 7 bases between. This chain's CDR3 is CASSPDKSYEQYF. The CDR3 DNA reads TGTGCCAGCTCACCTGACAAGTCCTACGAGCAGTACTTC.

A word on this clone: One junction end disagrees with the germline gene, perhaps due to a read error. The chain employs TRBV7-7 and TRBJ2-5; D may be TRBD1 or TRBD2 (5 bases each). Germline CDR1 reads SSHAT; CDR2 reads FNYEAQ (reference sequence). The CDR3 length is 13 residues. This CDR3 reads CASSWDGKETQYF. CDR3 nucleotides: TGTGCTAGCAGCTGGGACGGCAAAGAGACCCAGTACTTC. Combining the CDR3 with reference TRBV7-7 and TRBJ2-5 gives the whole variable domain GAGVSQSPRYKVTKRGQDVTLRCDPISSHATLYWYQQALGQGPEFLTYFNYEAQPDKSGLPSDRFSAERPEGSISTLTIQRTEQRDSAMYRCASSWDGKETQYFGPGTRLLVL.

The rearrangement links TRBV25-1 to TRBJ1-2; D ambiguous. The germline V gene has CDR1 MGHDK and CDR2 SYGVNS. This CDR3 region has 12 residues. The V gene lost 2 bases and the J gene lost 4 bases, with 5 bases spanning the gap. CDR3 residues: CASSEKSYGYTF. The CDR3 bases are TGTGCCAGCAGTGAAAAGAGCTATGGCTACACCTTC.

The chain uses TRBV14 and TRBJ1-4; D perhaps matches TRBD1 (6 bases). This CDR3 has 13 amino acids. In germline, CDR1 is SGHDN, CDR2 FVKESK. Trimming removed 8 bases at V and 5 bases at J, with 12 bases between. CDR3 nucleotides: TGTGCCAGCCAAGGACAGTTAAATGAAAAACTGTTTTTT. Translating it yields CASQGQLNEKLFF.

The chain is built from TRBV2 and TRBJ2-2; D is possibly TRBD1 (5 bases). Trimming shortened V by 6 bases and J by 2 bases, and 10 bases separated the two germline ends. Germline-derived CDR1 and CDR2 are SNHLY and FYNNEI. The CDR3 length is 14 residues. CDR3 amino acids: CASRIQVNTGELFF. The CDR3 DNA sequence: TGTGCCAGCAGAATACAGGTTAACACCGGGGAGCTGTTTTTT.

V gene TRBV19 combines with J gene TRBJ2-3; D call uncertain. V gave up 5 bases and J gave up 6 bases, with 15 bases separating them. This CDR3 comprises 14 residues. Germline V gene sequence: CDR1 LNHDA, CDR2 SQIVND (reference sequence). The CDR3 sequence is CASSSRHGPDTQYF. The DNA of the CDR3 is TGTGCCAGTAGTTCCAGGCACGGGCCGGATACGCAGTATTTT.

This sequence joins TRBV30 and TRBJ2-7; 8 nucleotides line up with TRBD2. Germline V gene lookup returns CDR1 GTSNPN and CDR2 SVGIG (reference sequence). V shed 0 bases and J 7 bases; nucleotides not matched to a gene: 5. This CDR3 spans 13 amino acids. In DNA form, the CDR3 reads TGTGCCTGGAGTGTCGGGGGGGCCCTTGAGCAGTACTTC. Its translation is CAWSVGGALEQYF. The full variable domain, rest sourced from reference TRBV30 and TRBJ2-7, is SQTIHQWPATLVQPVGSPLSLECTVEGTSNPNLYWYRQAAGRGLQLLFYSVGIGQISSEVPQNLSASRPQDRQFILSSKKLLLSDSGFYLCAWSVGGALEQYFGPGTRLTVT.

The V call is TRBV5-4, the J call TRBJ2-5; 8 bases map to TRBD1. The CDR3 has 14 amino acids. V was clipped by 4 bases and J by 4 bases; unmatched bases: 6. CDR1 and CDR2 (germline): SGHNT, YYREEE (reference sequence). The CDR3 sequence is CASSTLTGGETQYF. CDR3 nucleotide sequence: TGTGCCAGCAGCACACTAACAGGGGGAGAGACCCAGTACTTC. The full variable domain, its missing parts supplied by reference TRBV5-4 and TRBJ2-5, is ETGVTQSPTHLIKTRGQQVTLRCSSQSGHNTVSWYQQALGQGPQFIFQYYREEENGRGNFPPRFSGLQFPNYSSELNVNALELDDSALYLCASSTLTGGETQYFGPGTRLLVL.

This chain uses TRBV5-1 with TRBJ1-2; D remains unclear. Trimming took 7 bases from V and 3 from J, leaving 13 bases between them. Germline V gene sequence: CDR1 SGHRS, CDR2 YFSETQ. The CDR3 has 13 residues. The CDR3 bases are TGCGCCAGCGCCCCCACAGAAGACTATGGCTACACCTTC. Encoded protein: CASAPTEDYGYTF.

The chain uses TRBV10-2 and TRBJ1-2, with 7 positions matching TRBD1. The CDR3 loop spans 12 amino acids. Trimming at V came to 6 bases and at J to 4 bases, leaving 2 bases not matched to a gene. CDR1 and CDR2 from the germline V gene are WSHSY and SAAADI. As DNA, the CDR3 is TGCGCCAGCAGACGGGACAGCTATGGCTACACCTTC. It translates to CASRRDSYGYTF.

CDR3 residues: CASSKQGRGTQETQYF. The CDR3 DNA is TGTGCCAGCAGCAAACAGGGTCGGGGCACGCAAGAGACCCAGTACTTC. This rearrangement joins TRBV7-8 to TRBJ2-5; the D gene is possibly TRBD1 (6 bases). There are 16 residues in the CDR3. V was pared by 5 bases and J by 2 bases, with 18 bases between. The germline V gene has CDR1 SGHVS and CDR2 FQNEAQ.

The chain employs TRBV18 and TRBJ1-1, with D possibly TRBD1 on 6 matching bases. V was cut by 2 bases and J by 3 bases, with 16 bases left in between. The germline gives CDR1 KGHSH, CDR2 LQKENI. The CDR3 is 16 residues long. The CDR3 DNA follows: TGTGCCAGCTCACCATTAGGGGGGGGTTCGGACACTGAAGCTTTCTTT. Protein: CASSPLGGGSDTEAFF.